These 32 T cell receptor beta chains were sequenced from one sample in a study of T cell repertoires in cytomegalovirus infection. MiXCR was run by TCRdb on the reads, yielding one entry per CDR3 protein. The sample contains 200,000 to 300,000 distinct CDR3 sequences, 8% to 9.5% of which appear only once. What was sequenced was PBMCs. These receptors were taken from a human donor in good health (CMV status not recorded). Some clones in this sample may be carry-over from other donors' samples.

This clonotype was detected ten times or more. The chain is built from TRBV7-2 and TRBJ1-6; D is uncertain. There are 15 residues in the CDR3. The germline V gene has CDR1 SGHTA and CDR2 FQGNSA. Between the trimmed V and J ends, which lost 4 bases and 3 bases, there was a span of 10 bases. The CDR3 loop reads CASSYDLDYNSPLHF. In DNA, the CDR3 is TGTGCCAGCAGCTACGACCTGGACTATAATTCACCCCTCCACTTT.

Ten or more counts support this clonotype. V is TRBV7-2 and J is TRBJ1-2; 10 bases are a match to TRBD1. Trimming cost V 1 base and J 7 bases; bases outside gene matches: 9. This CDR3 is 16 amino acids long. Germline loops: CDR1 SGHTA, CDR2 FQGNSA. The DNA for the CDR3 is TGTGCCAGCAGCTTAGGACACCGGGACAGGGGTGGTGGCTACACCTTC. Amino acid sequence: CASSLGHRDRGGGYTF.

This clonotype has a count of ten or more. The chain carries TRBV27 and TRBJ2-1; 13 positions agree with TRBD2. Germline V CDR1 and CDR2: MNHEY, SMNVEV (reference sequence). The trim removed 6 bases at V and 2 bases at J, leaving 7 bases unmatched. The CDR3 is 17 residues long. The CDR3 sequence: CASSRRTSGGPYNEQFF. The CDR3 DNA reads TGTGCCAGCAGCCGACGGACTAGCGGGGGCCCCTACAATGAGCAGTTCTTC.

This clonotype was counted many times. This chain joins TRBV19 and TRBJ2-7, with TRBD1 matching over 9 bases. The CDR3 extends over 15 amino acids. The germline gives CDR1 LNHDA, CDR2 SQIVND (reference sequence). V shed 5 bases and J 1 base; nucleotides not matched to a gene: 6. The CDR3: CASSADRGGSYEQYF. For the CDR3, the DNA is TGTGCCAGTAGTGCGGACAGGGGAGGGTCCTACGAGCAGTACTTC.

This clonotype has a count of ten or more. This chain uses TRBV7-2 with TRBJ1-1; D uncertain. V was cut by 3 bases and J by 1 base, with 6 bases left in between. The germline gives CDR1 SGHTA, CDR2 FQGNSA. CDR3 size: 13 residues. The CDR3 bases are TGTGCCAGCAGCTTTCAGCCGAACACTGAAGCTTTCTTT. Translation gives CASSFQPNTEAFF.

The rearrangement uses TRBV7-2 and TRBJ1-1; possibly TRBD1 for D (6 bases). V was pared by 5 bases and J by 5 bases, with 15 bases between. The CDR3 totals 14 residues. Germline CDR1 and CDR2: SGHTA and FQGNSA. For the CDR3, the DNA is TGTGCCAGCAGCGAGGGACGGAGGGGGACTGAAGCTTTCTTT. Its translation is CASSEGRRGTEAFF.

The V and J genes are TRBV6-5 and TRBJ1-2, with D hard to call. Trimming cost V 2 bases and J 4 bases, with 17 bases left between them. This CDR3 contains 16 residues. The germline CDR1 and CDR2 sequences are MNHEY and SVGAGI. CDR3 nucleotides: TGTGCCAGCAGTTACCCAGCCGGGTCTGGAGGCTATGGCTACACCTTC. Residues: CASSYPAGSGGYGYTF.

This clonotype has at least ten counts. The chain is built from TRBV7-8 and TRBJ1-2; 9 nucleotides align to TRBD1. Germline CDR1 SGHVS, CDR2 FQNEAQ. The CDR3 is made up of 16 amino acids. V gave up 0 bases and J gave up 3 bases; unmatched junction bases: 5. The CDR3 region is CASSLAGTGQDYGYTF. The CDR3 DNA is TGTGCCAGCAGCTTAGCAGGGACAGGGCAAGACTATGGCTACACCTTC.

The chain joins TRBV20-1 to TRBJ2-1; a weak D match, TRBD1 (6 bases). V was pared by 4 bases and J by 0 bases, with 10 bases between. Germline CDR1 and CDR2: DFQATT and SNEGSKA (reference sequence). The CDR3 consists of 14 residues. CDR3 bases: TGCAGTGCTAACGACAGGAACTCCTACAATGAGCAGTTCTTC. Protein product: CSANDRNSYNEQFF.

The sample holds a few counts of this clonotype. The rearrangement links TRBV20-1 to TRBJ2-3; tentatively, D is TRBD1 or TRBD2 (5 bases each). There are 15 residues in the CDR3. Germline V gene data show CDR1 as DFQATT and CDR2 as SNEGSKA (reference sequence). Deletions cut 4 bases from V and 1 base from J, with 15 bases between. CDR3 sequence reads: CSAKDWGIRTDTQYF. The CDR3 DNA follows: TGCAGTGCTAAAGATTGGGGGATCCGCACAGATACGCAGTATTTT.

This clonotype has a count of ten or more. The CDR3 bases are TGCGCCAGCAGCTTGGTCCGGGACAGGGGGCAGGACACTGAAGCTTTCTTT. It yields the protein CASSLVRDRGQDTEAFF. V and J are TRBV5-1 and TRBJ1-1; 12 nucleotides line up with TRBD1. Germline assignment: CDR1 SGHRS and CDR2 YFSETQ. This CDR3 contains 17 residues. V dropped 0 bases and J dropped 3; count of bases not matched to a gene: 6.

This clonotype showed up many times. The rearrangement joins TRBV6-1 to TRBJ2-1; D is perhaps TRBD1 (5 bases). The V end was cut by 1 base, the J end by 4 bases, with 17 bases between. The CDR3 loop spans 17 amino acids. The V gene's germline CDR1 is MNHNS and CDR2 SASEGT. CDR3 DNA: TGTGCCAGCAGTGAAGAAGGGGTCAGTCGTATTTACAATGAGCAGTTCTTC. As protein: CASSEEGVSRIYNEQFF.

V and J are TRBV28 and TRBJ1-4; the D is unclear. The CDR3 has 11 amino acids. The germline V gene encodes CDR1 MDHEN and CDR2 SYDVKM. Trimming pared 7 bases from V and 4 bases from J, leaving 4 bases between. The CDR3 is CASTDNEKLFF. The CDR3 DNA reads as TGTGCCAGCACCGATAATGAAAAACTGTTTTTT.

This clonotype was picked up many times. The chain employs TRBV7-6 and TRBJ1-2, with no clear D. The CDR3 runs 16 residues. Trimming stripped 4 bases from V and 2 bases from J, with 17 bases between. Looked up from germline, CDR1 is SGHVS and CDR2 is FNYEAQ. The CDR3 DNA reads as TGTGCCAGCAGCTCCGATAGAGCGAGCGGGAACTATGGCTACACCTTC. It translates to CASSSDRASGNYGYTF.

This clonotype was found many times. V and J are TRBV7-9 and TRBJ2-3; 7 bases fit TRBD1. J was trimmed by 1 base and V by 3 bases; bases with no gene match: 1. The CDR3 covers 14 residues. Germline V lookup: CDR1 SEHNR, CDR2 FQNEAQ (reference sequence). CDR3: CASSFTGGTDTQYF. The CDR3 bases are TGTGCCAGCAGCTTTACAGGGGGCACAGATACGCAGTATTTT. The entire variable domain, with the rest obtained from reference TRBV7-9 and TRBJ2-3, is as follows: DTGVSQNPRHKITKRGQNVTFRCDPISEHNRLYWYRQTLGQGPEFLTYFQNEAQLEKSRLLSDRFSAERPKGSFSTLEIQRTEQGDSAMYLCASSFTGGTDTQYFGPGTRLTVL.

At least ten counts were recorded for this clonotype. The chain links TRBV7-2 to TRBJ1-2; weak D call: TRBD1 (6 bases). Germline V gene data show CDR1 as SGHTA and CDR2 as FQGNSA. The CDR3 runs 14 residues. Trimming shortened V by 4 bases and J by 7 bases, and 16 bases separated the two germline ends. The CDR3 nucleotides read TGTGCCAGCAGCTCTCCGATGGGGGCCGGTGGCTACACCTTC. It yields the protein CASSSPMGAGGYTF.

Only a few counts were recorded for this clonotype. The chain links TRBV29-1 to TRBJ1-4, with a tentative D call TRBD1 (5 bases). V lost 3 bases and J lost 0, with 8 bases in between. This CDR3 has 14 residues. The V gene's germline CDR1 is SQVTM and CDR2 ANQGSEA. In DNA form, the CDR3 reads TGCAGCGTTGAGGGGCTGACAACTAATGAAAAACTGTTTTTT. This encodes CSVEGLTTNEKLFF.

This clonotype was counted ten times or more. The chain couples TRBV7-6 to TRBJ2-7; 8 nucleotides match TRBD1. The V segment lost 5 bases and the J segment 1 base; nucleotides outside the gene matches: 10. CDR3 length: 16 amino acids. The germline V gene encodes CDR1 SGHVS and CDR2 FNYEAQ. The CDR3: CASSRSGGAGSYEQYF. Here the CDR3 DNA reads TGTGCCAGCAGCCGGTCAGGGGGCGCGGGGTCCTACGAGCAGTACTTC.

This clonotype was picked up many times. V and J are TRBV4-1 and TRBJ1-5; no clear D gene. The CDR3 extends over 13 amino acids. From germline, CDR1 is MGHRA and CDR2 YSYEKL. Trimming shortened V by 0 bases and J by 9 bases, and 9 bases separated the two germline ends. In DNA form, the CDR3 reads TGCGCCAGCAGCCAAGATTATTCGGGGCCCCAGCATTTT. Protein sequence: CASSQDYSGPQHF.

This clonotype came up many times. The V and J genes are TRBV2 and TRBJ2-1; D unresolved. Trimming cost V 3 bases and J 7 bases, with 13 bases left between them. Per germline, CDR1 SNHLY and CDR2 FYNNEI. The CDR3 contains 14 residues. CDR3 nucleotides: TGTGCCAGCAGTGATCCTCCTCGGCGAAATGAGCAGTTCTTC. This codes for CASSDPPRRNEQFF.

This clonotype was seen at least ten times. The chain links TRBV29-1 to TRBJ2-5, with TRBD1 identical over 9 bases. This CDR3 is 14 amino acids long. Germline CDR1 SQVTM, CDR2 ANQGSEA. V trimming: 8 bases; J trimming: 5 bases; junction bases outside the gene matches: 12. The CDR3 coding sequence is TGCAGCACCCGATCCGGGACAGGGTATGAGACCCAGTACTTC. It is translated as CSTRSGTGYETQYF.

Ten or more counts support this clonotype. The chain employs TRBV7-2 and TRBJ2-1; 9 bases agree with TRBD2. There are 16 residues in the CDR3. Germline assignment: CDR1 SGHTA and CDR2 FQGNSA. The junction had 5 bases not matched to a gene; V was cut back by 1 base and J by 4 bases. CDR3 sequence (DNA): TGTGCCAGCAGCTTAGTGAGTAGCGGGGGATACAATGAGCAGTTCTTC. It specifies CASSLVSSGGYNEQFF.

This clonotype was found many times. The V call is TRBV7-2, the J call TRBJ1-4; 7 bases are a match to TRBD1. CDR1 and CDR2 (germline): SGHTA, FQGNSA. Trimming took 5 bases from V and 4 from J; bases not matched to a gene: 13. The CDR3 spans 17 residues. The CDR3 reads CASSPRLLGQSNEKLFF. DNA for the CDR3: TGTGCCAGCAGCCCCCGTTTGTTGGGACAGAGTAATGAAAAACTGTTTTTT.

A word on this clonotype: The junction does not match germline at one end; this may be a read error. The rearrangement links TRBV12-3 or TRBV12-4 to TRBJ2-6; D not certain. The CDR3 totals 14 residues. The chain's CDR3 is CTSSLSSGANVLTF. Written as DNA, the CDR3 is TGTACCAGCAGCCTGAGCTCTGGGGCCAACGTCCTGACTTTC.

This clonotype occurred many times. This chain joins TRBV7-2 and TRBJ1-4; D uncertain. The CDR3 covers 14 residues. The V gene lost 1 base and the J gene lost 8 bases, with 11 bases spanning the gap. CDR1 SGHTA and CDR2 FQGNSA come from the germline V gene. DNA for the CDR3: TGTGCCAGCAGCTTAGAGGCAGTGCGCGAAAAACTGTTTTTT. Encoded protein: CASSLEAVREKLFF.

This clonotype was seen at least ten times. This chain links TRBV7-9 with TRBJ2-3, with TRBD1 as a possible D gene (6 bases). In germline, CDR1 is SEHNR, CDR2 FQNEAQ (reference sequence). There are 17 residues in the CDR3. Trimming shortened V by 1 base and J by 5 bases, and 19 bases separated the two germline ends. The CDR3 DNA reads TGTGCCAGCAGCTTAGGACACAGGGCCCGTGTTCTAGATACGCAGTATTTT. Translating it yields CASSLGHRARVLDTQYF.

Many counts were recorded for this clonotype. The chain recombines TRBV28 with TRBJ2-7, with TRBD2 identical over 16 bases. Germline V gene data show CDR1 as MDHEN and CDR2 as SYDVKM. J was trimmed by 2 bases and V by 6 bases; bases with no gene match: 10. The CDR3 runs 18 residues. CDR3 nucleotides: TGTGCCAGCAGCCAGCCACCGGGACTAGCGGGAGGGCCCTACGAGCAGTACTTC. Its protein product is CASSQPPGLAGGPYEQYF.

This clonotype has a handful of counts. This sequence joins TRBV20-1 and TRBJ2-7; 8 bases are shared with TRBD2. Germline assignment: CDR1 DFQATT and CDR2 SNEGSKA (reference sequence). V was pared by 4 bases and J by 5 bases, with 10 bases of the junction left unmatched. This CDR3 is built from 14 residues. CDR3 sequence (DNA): TGCAGTGCTAACTCCGGGACTAGGTCGGACGAGCAGTACTTC. This translates into CSANSGTRSDEQYF.

This clonotype was counted at least ten times. The chain uses TRBV20-1 and TRBJ1-5; 10 positions match TRBD1. Germline CDR1 DFQATT, CDR2 SNEGSKA (reference sequence). CDR3 length: 14 residues. The J segment lost 3 bases and the V segment lost 6 bases, leaving 5 bases of the junction unmatched. CDR3 amino acids: CSASGTGDNQPQHF. As DNA, the CDR3 is TGCAGTGCGTCCGGGACAGGGGACAATCAGCCCCAGCATTTT.

The sample holds many counts of this clonotype. CDR3 sequence reads: CASSYPEGFYGYTF. CDR3 DNA sequence: TGTGCCAGCAGCTATCCGGAGGGATTCTATGGCTACACCTTC. V gene TRBV7-2 combines with J gene TRBJ1-2; D gene uncertain. Germline V gives CDR1 SGHTA, CDR2 FQGNSA. The CDR3 consists of 14 residues. V was pared by 4 bases and J by 4 bases, with 13 bases between.

This clonotype was seen repeatedly, ten times or more. V is TRBV11-3 and J is TRBJ2-7; a possible D gene is TRBD2 (5 bases). This CDR3 is 15 amino acids long. Germline V lookup: CDR1 SGHNT, CDR2 YENEEA. V shed 1 base and J shed 6 bases, with 16 bases lying between them. CDR3 in amino acids: CASSLVCAGSTEQYF. DNA of the CDR3: TGTGCCAGCAGCTTAGTCTGCGCGGGCAGCACCGAGCAGTACTTC.

The table lists this clonotype with many counts. This sequence joins TRBV7-2 and TRBJ2-5, with 11 bases that match TRBD2. Looked up from germline, CDR1 is SGHTA and CDR2 is FQGNSA. There are 14 residues in the CDR3. Losses at the gene ends were 4 bases for V and 7 bases for J; bases not matched to a gene: 5. CDR3 nucleotides: TGTGCCAGCAGCTCGAATCTAGCGGGAGGGACCCAGTACTTC. It codes for CASSSNLAGGTQYF.